This T cell receptor (beta chain) was identified during a study of cytomegalovirus exposure and HLA in healthy donors. Notes on the study in general: Judged likely to be a sequencing artifact was a cluster of highly shared sequence variants. In an earlier analysis, most TCR beta V segments were productive about 87% or about 30% of the time.

Germline trimming cut 6 bases from V and 3 bases from J; bases unmatched to any gene: 6. The CDR3 is 14 amino acids. Germline loops: CDR1 MNHEY, CDR2 SMNVEV (reference sequence). Of note for this clone: What it recognizes is unknown.

A multiplex PCR was run with 60 Vbeta primers and 13 Jbeta primers. TCRdb keeps only in-frame clones here, not all; method: immunoSEQ multiplex PCR. The table has 120,000 or so clones, approximately 80% seen once. This sequence was found in a man in his thirties or forties in good health and CMV-seronegative. The specimen sequenced was PBMCs. The V call is TRBV27, the J call TRBJ2-5; 8 positions agree with TRBD2. The CDR3 DNA reads as TGTGCCAGCAGACGACTAGCGAGTAAAGAGACCCAGTACTTC. Residues: CASRRLASKETQYF.